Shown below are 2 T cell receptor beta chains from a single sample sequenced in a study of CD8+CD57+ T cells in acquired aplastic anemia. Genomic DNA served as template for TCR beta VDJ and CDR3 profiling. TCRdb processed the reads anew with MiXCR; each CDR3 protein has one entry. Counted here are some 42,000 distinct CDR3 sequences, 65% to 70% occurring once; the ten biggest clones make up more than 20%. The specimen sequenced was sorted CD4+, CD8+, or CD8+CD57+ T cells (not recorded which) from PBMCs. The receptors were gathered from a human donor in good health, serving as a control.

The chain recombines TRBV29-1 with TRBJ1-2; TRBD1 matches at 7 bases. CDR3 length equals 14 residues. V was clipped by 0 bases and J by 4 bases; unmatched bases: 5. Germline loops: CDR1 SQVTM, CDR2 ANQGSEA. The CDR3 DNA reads TGCAGCGTTGAAGAAGGGAAGGGGGCCTATGGCTACACCTTC. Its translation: CSVEEGKGAYGYTF. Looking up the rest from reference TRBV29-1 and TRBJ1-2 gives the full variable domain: SAVISQKPSRDICQRGTSLTIQCQVDSQVTMMFWYRQQPGQSLTLIATANQGSEATYESGFVIDKFPISRPNLTFSTLTVSNMSPEDSSIYLCSVEEGKGAYGYTFGSGTRLTVV.

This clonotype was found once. The CDR3 DNA is TGTGCCTACGGGACAGGGAATTCACCCCTCCACTTT. This translates into CAYGTGNSPLHF. The rearrangement links TRBV7-9 to TRBJ1-6; 9 positions match TRBD1. J gave up 7 bases and V 11 bases, and 3 bases lay outside the gene matches. Germline loops: CDR1 SEHNR, CDR2 FQNEAQ (reference sequence). The CDR3 has 12 amino acids.